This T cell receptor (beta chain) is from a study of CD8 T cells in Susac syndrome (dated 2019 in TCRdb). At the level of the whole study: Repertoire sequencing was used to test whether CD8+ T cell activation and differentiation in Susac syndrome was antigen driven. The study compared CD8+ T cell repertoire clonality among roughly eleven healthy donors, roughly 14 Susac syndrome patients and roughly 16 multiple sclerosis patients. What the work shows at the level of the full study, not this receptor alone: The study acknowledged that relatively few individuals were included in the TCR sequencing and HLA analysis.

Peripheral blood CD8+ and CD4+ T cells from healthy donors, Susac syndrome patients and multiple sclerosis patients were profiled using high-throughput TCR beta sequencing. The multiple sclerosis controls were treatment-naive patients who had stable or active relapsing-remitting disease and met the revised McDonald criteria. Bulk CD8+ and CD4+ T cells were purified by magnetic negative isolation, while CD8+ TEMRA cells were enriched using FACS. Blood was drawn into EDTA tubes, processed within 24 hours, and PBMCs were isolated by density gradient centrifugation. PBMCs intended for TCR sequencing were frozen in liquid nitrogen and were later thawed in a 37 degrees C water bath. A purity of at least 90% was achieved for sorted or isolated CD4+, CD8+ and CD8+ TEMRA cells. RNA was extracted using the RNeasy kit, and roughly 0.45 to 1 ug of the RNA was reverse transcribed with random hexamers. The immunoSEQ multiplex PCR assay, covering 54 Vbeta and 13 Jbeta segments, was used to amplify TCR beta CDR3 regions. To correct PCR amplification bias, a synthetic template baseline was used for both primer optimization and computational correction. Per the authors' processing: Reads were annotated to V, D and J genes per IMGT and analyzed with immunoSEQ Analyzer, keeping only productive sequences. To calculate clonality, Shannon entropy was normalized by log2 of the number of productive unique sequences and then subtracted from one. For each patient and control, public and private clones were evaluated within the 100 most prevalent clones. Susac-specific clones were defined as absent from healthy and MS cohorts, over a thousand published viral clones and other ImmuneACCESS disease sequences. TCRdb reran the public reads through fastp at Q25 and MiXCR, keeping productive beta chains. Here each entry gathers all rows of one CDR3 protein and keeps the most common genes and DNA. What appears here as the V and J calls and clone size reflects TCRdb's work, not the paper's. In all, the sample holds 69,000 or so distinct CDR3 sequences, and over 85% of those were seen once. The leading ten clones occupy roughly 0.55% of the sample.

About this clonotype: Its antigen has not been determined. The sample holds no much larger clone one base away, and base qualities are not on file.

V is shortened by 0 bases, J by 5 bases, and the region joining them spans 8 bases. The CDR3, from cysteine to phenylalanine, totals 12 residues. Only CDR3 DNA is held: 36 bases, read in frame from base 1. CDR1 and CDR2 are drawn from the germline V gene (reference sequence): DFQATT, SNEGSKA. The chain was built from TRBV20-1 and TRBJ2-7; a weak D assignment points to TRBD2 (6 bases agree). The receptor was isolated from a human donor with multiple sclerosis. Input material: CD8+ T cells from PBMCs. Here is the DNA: TGCAGTGCTAGAGATCTAGCGAACGAGCAGTACTTC. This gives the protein CSARDLANEQYF.